This TCR beta chain was obtained from a study of beta chain features in type 1 diabetes. The CDR3 sequence is 17 residues long. V dropped 6 bases and J dropped 2 bases, with 20 bases sitting between them. The germline gives CDR1 ENHRY, CDR2 SYGVKD. TCRB transcripts that were expressed got sequenced, as all of the isolated RNA had been reverse transcribed. The method was immunoSEQ multiplex PCR; TCRdb's version includes in-frame clones alone and lacks a portion of them. This sample yields around 340,000 clones, of which 9.3% are seen a single time; roughly 1% belongs to the top ten. Over 95% purity was reached by all sorted populations. Study-level points and caveats: In these data, an HLA type influence on TCRB rearrangement remained unresolved. TCRB repertoires of naive, central memory and Treg cells appeared more similar among patients than among healthy donors. Lower insertion and higher deletion counts appeared at VDJ junctions in type 1 diabetes patients. Among patients with Type 1 diabetes, TCRB CDR3s were moderately but significantly shorter in every one of the four CD4+ subsets.

This clone was found many times. Its specificity is not known. The chain joins TRBV10-3 to TRBJ1-5; unclear D gene. This TCR came from a man aged 25 to 40 with type 1 diabetes. The material sequenced was central memory CD4+ T cells from blood. The CDR3 DNA sequence: TGTGCCATCAGCCGACAAGCCTCGAACCAGGGCAATCAGCCCCAGCATTTT. It translates to CAISRQASNQGNQPQHF.